The 10 T cell receptor beta chains presented below share a single source sample, sequenced in a study of response to subunit inactivated influenza vaccine. TCRdb ran MiXCR on the RT-PCR reads and lists one entry per CDR3 protein. Of approximately 500,000 distinct CDR3 sequences detected, roughly 13% appear once; the ten largest clones hold around 13%. Sample: PBMCs from blood, taken 35 to 45 days after vaccination. The receptor source for this set is a middle-aged man who received an inactivated influenza vaccine.

In nucleotides, the CDR3 is TGTGCCACCAGTGAGTCCGGGACAGAGCACCAAGAGACCCAGTACTTC. Protein sequence: CATSESGTEHQETQYF. The chain is built from TRBV24-1 and TRBJ2-5; 7 positions agree with TRBD1. The germline V gene has CDR1 KGHDR and CDR2 SFDVKD. CDR3 length equals 16 residues. J was trimmed by 0 bases and V by 4 bases; bases with no gene match: 7.

This chain links TRBV20-1 with TRBJ1-3, with TRBD1 as a possible D gene (5 bases). The CDR3 sequence is 16 residues long. Germline V gene lookup returns CDR1 DFQATT and CDR2 SNEGSKA (reference sequence). The V and J ends lost 3 bases and 2 bases respectively, with 17 bases between them. CDR3 DNA sequence: TGCAGTGCTAGGGTGTCCCGGGGGAAAACTGGAAACACCATATATTTT. It yields the protein CSARVSRGKTGNTIYF.

This clonotype was seen a few times. The chain links TRBV20-1 to TRBJ2-5; 10 nucleotides align to TRBD1. From germline, CDR1 is DFQATT and CDR2 SNEGSKA (reference sequence). The V gene end was trimmed by 5 bases and the J gene end by 4 bases; junction bases not matched to a gene: 7. The CDR3 loop spans 14 amino acids. CDR3 nucleotides: TGCAGTGCTCTGCCCGACAGGGGGCTAGAGACCCAGTACTTC. Its protein is CSALPDRGLETQYF.

This clonotype appeared many times. The rearrangement uses TRBV10-3 and TRBJ2-7; 10 positions agree with TRBD2. CDR3 length: 14 residues. V trimming: 7 bases; J trimming: 1 base; junction bases outside the gene matches: 4. Germline V CDR1 and CDR2: ENHRY, SYGVKD. The CDR3 DNA reads as TGTGCCATCACTAGCGGGGGTATGTCCTACGAGCAGTACTTC. This translates into CAITSGGMSYEQYF.

The chain has TRBV5-1 and TRBJ1-2; D remains unclear. V was clipped by 0 bases and J by 7 bases, with 13 bases between them. The V gene's germline CDR1 is SGHRS and CDR2 YFSETQ. The CDR3 length is 14 residues. CDR3 bases: TGCGCCAGCAGCTTGGGGCAGCGCGGACGTGGCTACACCTTC. It specifies CASSLGQRGRGYTF.

In this sample, this clonotype turned up many times. V is TRBV12-3 or TRBV12-4 and J is TRBJ1-5, with D perhaps matching TRBD1 (6 bases). This CDR3 has 17 residues. Trimming stripped 4 bases from V and 8 bases from J, with 24 bases between. CDR3 in DNA: TGTGCCAGCAGTTCCCTCCCCACGGGGCGGGGGCCTGAGCCCCAGCATTTT. It translates to CASSSLPTGRGPEPQHF.

V gene TRBV7-8 combines with J gene TRBJ2-3; 11 bases line up with TRBD2. The CDR3 loop spans 16 amino acids. V shed 5 bases, J shed 7 bases, and the junction held 11 bases outside the gene matches. Looked up from germline, CDR1 is SGHVS and CDR2 is FQNEAQ. The CDR3 DNA sequence: TGTGCCAGCAGCCTTAGCGGGGGGGCCAGACCGCATACGCAGTATTTT. Translating gives CASSLSGGARPHTQYF.

This clonotype has at least ten counts. The J gene is TRBJ2-2, the V gene TRBV6-2 or TRBV6-3; 9 bases match TRBD2. Germline V gene lookup returns CDR1 MNHEY and CDR2 SVGEGT. The length of the CDR3 is 16 residues. Trimming took 4 bases from V and 6 from J; bases not matched to a gene: 9. The CDR3: CASSFVIAGDPGELFF. The CDR3 DNA sequence: TGTGCCAGCAGTTTCGTGATAGCGGGAGACCCCGGGGAGCTGTTTTTT.

This clonotype has a count of ten or more. The chain uses TRBV15 and TRBJ2-5; the D gene is possibly TRBD1 (5 bases). Germline V gene lookup returns CDR1 LNHNV and CDR2 YYDKDF (reference sequence). V was shortened by 0 bases and J by 2 bases, with 10 bases between the two germline ends. This CDR3 contains 15 residues. DNA of the CDR3: TGTGCCACCAGCAGAGATGGGGCTCTTCAAGAGACCCAGTACTTC. This translates into CATSRDGALQETQYF.

This clonotype was picked up many times. V usage is TRBV10-3 and J usage is TRBJ2-7; D possibly corresponds to TRBD1 (6 bases). Trimming took 2 bases from V and 2 from J, leaving 19 bases between them. The CDR3 extends over 17 amino acids. Germline V gene sequence: CDR1 ENHRY, CDR2 SYGVKD. The chain's CDR3 is CAISEPPGTRNTYEQYF. CDR3 DNA: TGTGCCATCAGTGAGCCGCCCGGGACACGGAATACCTACGAGCAGTACTTC.